Sequencing of this TCR beta chain was carried out in a study of graft-versus-host responses after intestinal transplantation. Study details: Anti-thymocyte globulin induction preceded roughly 3 years of tacrolimus and steroid maintenance in all recipients.

Repertoires were generated with immunoSEQ multiplex PCR, while TCRdb's copy carries only in-frame clones and drops some. The sample shows tens of thousands of clones, about 80% of them seen only once. General observations from the study: Recipient marrow showed GvH clones, some seen first in ileum or blood. When patients had graft-donor T cell macrochimerism, their allografts held high graft-versus-host to host-versus-graft clonal ratios. With peak circulating GvH clone levels came an association with early post-transplant HvG declines.

Turning to this clone: Its target is unknown.

The V end was cut by 6 bases, the J end by 1 base, with 15 bases between. There are 15 residues in the CDR3. Germline-derived CDR1 and CDR2 are MGHDK and SYGVNS. The sample here was unstimulated CD4+ T cells sorted from spleen or lymph node cells, taken before intestinal transplant. The TCR sequence derives from a human donor who received an intestinal transplant. J is TRBJ1-1 and V is TRBV25-1, with TRBD1 as a possible D gene (6 bases). The CDR3 sequence is CASSSGGGANTEAFF. CDR3 bases: TGTGCCAGCAGCTCCGGCGGGGGCGCGAACACTGAAGCTTTCTTT.